The rows below give T cell receptor beta chains drawn from one sample of a study of PD-L1 blockade in urothelial cancer. Libraries were prepared by immunoSEQ multiplex PCR; TCRdb keeps only in-frame clonotypes and omits some of them. The table has 60,000 or so clones, about four fifths seen once. The sequenced sample was PBMCs, obtained around atezolizumab (anti-PD-L1) treatment. The receptors stem from a man between 65 and 85 years old with urothelial cancer. CDR3s include the opening cysteine and the closing phenylalanine or tryptophan. The order of the fields is V gene, J gene, CDR3 protein.

v_gene: TRBV9; j_gene: TRBJ1-2; CDR3aa: CASSREGTPKSNTF
v_gene: TRBV28; j_gene: TRBJ1-5; CDR3aa: CATQEGNQPQHF
v_gene: TRBV7-2; j_gene: TRBJ2-7; CDR3aa: CASTRLGSYEQYF
v_gene: TRBV19; j_gene: TRBJ1-1; CDR3aa: CASRSRTGKHTEAFF
v_gene: TRBV7-2; j_gene: TRBJ2-1; CDR3aa: CASSLGLAFDEQFF
v_gene: TRBV28; j_gene: TRBJ1-1; CDR3aa: CASSRRDRSLVKNTEAFF
v_gene: TRBV7-6; j_gene: TRBJ2-5; CDR3aa: CASSLVFVGGEETQYF
v_gene: TRBV15; j_gene: TRBJ2-1; CDR3aa: CATSRDPVLAGTFNEQFF
v_gene: TRBV11-2; j_gene: TRBJ1-2; CDR3aa: CASSYTGYGYTF
v_gene: TRBV27; j_gene: TRBJ2-2; CDR3aa: CASRTDSNTGELFF
v_gene: TRBV6-6; j_gene: TRBJ2-1; CDR3aa: CASSPGGPSYNEQFF
v_gene: TRBV29-1; j_gene: TRBJ2-6; CDR3aa: CSVLGYYFGANVLTF
v_gene: TRBV27; j_gene: TRBJ1-2; CDR3aa: CASSYYRGRANYGYTF
v_gene: TRBV6-5; j_gene: TRBJ1-2; CDR3aa: CASTGQGGSGYTF
v_gene: TRBV28; j_gene: TRBJ1-1; CDR3aa: CASSFGQSEAFF
v_gene: TRBV7-9; j_gene: TRBJ2-5; CDR3aa: CASSHIPGQGFSETQYF
v_gene: TRBV7-6; j_gene: TRBJ2-7; CDR3aa: CASSSRPGQGVARYEQYF
v_gene: TRBV10-1; j_gene: TRBJ2-7; CDR3aa: CASSREVDEQYF
v_gene: TRBV6-6; j_gene: TRBJ1-3; CDR3aa: CASRRTGSGNTIYF
v_gene: TRBV14; j_gene: TRBJ2-7; CDR3aa: CASSQVGQGRNEQYF
v_gene: TRBV9; j_gene: TRBJ2-2; CDR3aa: CASSVYAGGELFF
v_gene: TRBV5-1; j_gene: TRBJ1-5; CDR3aa: CASSWAGGNQPQHF
v_gene: TRBV6-5; j_gene: TRBJ2-7; CDR3aa: CASRPSFQARGEQYF
v_gene: TRBV11-2; j_gene: TRBJ1-2; CDR3aa: CASSGTRGRTYGYTF
v_gene: TRBV7-6; j_gene: TRBJ2-7; CDR3aa: CASSPPGLAGVEQYF
v_gene: TRBV30; j_gene: TRBJ2-3; CDR3aa: CAWRRSSGVWDTQYF
v_gene: TRBV5-6; j_gene: TRBJ1-1; CDR3aa: CASRNRGWTEAFF
v_gene: TRBV5-8; j_gene: TRBJ1-1; CDR3aa: CASSFSPGLRNTEAFF
v_gene: TRBV19; j_gene: TRBJ2-6; CDR3aa: CASSRTGGSGANVLTF
v_gene: TRBV10-1; j_gene: TRBJ1-2; CDR3aa: CASSESVRYGYTF
v_gene: TRBV2; j_gene: TRBJ2-1; CDR3aa: CASMRLADNEQFF